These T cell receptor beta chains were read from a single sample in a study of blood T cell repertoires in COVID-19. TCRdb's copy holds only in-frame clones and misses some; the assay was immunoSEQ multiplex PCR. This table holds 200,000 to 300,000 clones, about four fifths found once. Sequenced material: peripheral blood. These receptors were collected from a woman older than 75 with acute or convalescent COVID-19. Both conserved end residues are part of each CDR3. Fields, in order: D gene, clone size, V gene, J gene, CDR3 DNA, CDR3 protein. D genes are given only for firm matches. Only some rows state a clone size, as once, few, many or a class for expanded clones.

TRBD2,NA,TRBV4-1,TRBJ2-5,TGCGCCAGCAGCCAAGCGGGGGGGCTAGGTAGAGAGACCCAGTACTTC,CASSQAGGLGRETQYF
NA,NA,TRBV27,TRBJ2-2,TGTGCCAGCTCCCGAGGCGCCTTCACCGGGGAGCTGTTTTTT,CASSRGAFTGELFF
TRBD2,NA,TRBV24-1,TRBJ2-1,TGTGCCACCAGTGATCCTGGGACTAGCAGATTTTACAATGAGCAGTTCTTC,CATSDPGTSRFYNEQFF
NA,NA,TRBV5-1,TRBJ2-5,TGCGCCAGCAGCTTGGGGGGCTATGGCGACCAAGAGACCCAGTACTTC,CASSLGGYGDQETQYF
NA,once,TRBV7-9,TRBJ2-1,TGTGCCAGCAGCCCACCCCTGAGACAAGGGGGATACAATGAGCAGTTCTTC,CASSPPLRQGGYNEQFF
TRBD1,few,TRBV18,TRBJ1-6,TGTGCCAGCTCACCTGCTGGGACAGTAAACTCACCCCTCCACTTT,CASSPAGTVNSPLHF
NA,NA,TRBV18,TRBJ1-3,TGTGCCAGCTCACCGGACATCTCTGGAAACACCATATATTTT,CASSPDISGNTIYF
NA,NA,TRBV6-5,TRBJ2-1,TGTGCCAGCAGTTATTTGGGGGCCTTGGACTACAATGAGCAGTTCTTC,CASSYLGALDYNEQFF
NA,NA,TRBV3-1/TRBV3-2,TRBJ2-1,TGTGCCAGCAGCCAAGATCTAGCTTTCAATGAGCAGTTCTTC,CASSQDLAFNEQFF
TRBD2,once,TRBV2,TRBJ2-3,TGTGCCAGCAGATTAGCGGGGTCCACAGATACGCAGTATTTT,CASRLAGSTDTQYF
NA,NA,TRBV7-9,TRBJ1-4,TGTGCCAGCAGCTTAGATGGCAGGAAACTGTTTTTT,CASSLDGRKLFF
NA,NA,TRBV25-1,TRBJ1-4,TGTGCCAGCCGCCCCGGAGGGTCAGAAAAACTGTTTTTT,CASRPGGSEKLFF
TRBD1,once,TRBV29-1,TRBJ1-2,TGCAGCGCTGGACACAGGGGGGACTATGGCTACACCTTC,CSAGHRGDYGYTF
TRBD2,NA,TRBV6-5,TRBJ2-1,TGTGCCAGCAGTTACTCGGGGCTAGCGGGGGTTGAGCAGTTCTTC,CASSYSGLAGVEQFF
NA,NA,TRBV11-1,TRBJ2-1,TGTGCCAGCAGCCCAGGGAGCAGGGGCCGGGGGGATGAGCAGTTCTTC,CASSPGSRGRGDEQFF
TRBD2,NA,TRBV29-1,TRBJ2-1,TGCAGCGAGCTAGCGGGGTCAAATGAGCAGTTCTTC,CSELAGSNEQFF
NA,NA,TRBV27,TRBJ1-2,TGTGCCAGCAGTTTATCGCGGGGAAGCTATGGCTACACCTTC,CASSLSRGSYGYTF
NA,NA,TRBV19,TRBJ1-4,TGTGCCAGTAGTCGTCGGGAAGCTAATGAAAAACTGTTTTTT,CASSRREANEKLFF
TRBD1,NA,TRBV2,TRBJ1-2,TGTGCCAGCATCACTCCGGGACAGGGGATTTTCAACTATGGCTACACCTTC,CASITPGQGIFNYGYTF
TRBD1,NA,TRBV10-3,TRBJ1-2,TGTGCCATCAGCAGGGGGTTGGGGGAAACTAACTATGGCTACACCTTC,CAISRGLGETNYGYTF
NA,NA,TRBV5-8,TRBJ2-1,TGTGCCAGCAGCTTGAGGAGGGTTGGGAATGAGCAGTTCTTC,CASSLRRVGNEQFF
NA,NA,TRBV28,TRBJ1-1,TGTGCCAGCAGAGAAGGAGGGCGCACTGAAGCTTTCTTT,CASREGGRTEAFF